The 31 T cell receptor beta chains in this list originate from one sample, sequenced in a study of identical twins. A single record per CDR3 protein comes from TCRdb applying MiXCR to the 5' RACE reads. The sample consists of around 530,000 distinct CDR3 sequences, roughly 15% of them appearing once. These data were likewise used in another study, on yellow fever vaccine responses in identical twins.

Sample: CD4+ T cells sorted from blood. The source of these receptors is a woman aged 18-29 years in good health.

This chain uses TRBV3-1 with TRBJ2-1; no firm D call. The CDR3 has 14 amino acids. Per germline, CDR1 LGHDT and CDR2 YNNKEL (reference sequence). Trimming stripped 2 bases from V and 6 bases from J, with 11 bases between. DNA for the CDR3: TGTGCCAGCAGCCAAATTCTGCTGGGCAATGAGCAGTTCTTC. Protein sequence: CASSQILLGNEQFF.

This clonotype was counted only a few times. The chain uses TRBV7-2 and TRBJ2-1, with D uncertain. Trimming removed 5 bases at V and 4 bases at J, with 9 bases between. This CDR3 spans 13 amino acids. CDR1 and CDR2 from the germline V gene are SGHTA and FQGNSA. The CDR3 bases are TGTGCCAGCAGCGTAACTCAGTACAATGAGCAGTTCTTC. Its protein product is CASSVTQYNEQFF.

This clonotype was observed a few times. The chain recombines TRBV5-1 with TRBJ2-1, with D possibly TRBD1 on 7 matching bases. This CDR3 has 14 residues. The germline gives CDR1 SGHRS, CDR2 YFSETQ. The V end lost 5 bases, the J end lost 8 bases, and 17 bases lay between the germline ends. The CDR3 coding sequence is TGCGCCAGCAGTTGGGCCCAGGGGGGAGATGAGCAGTTCTTC. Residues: CASSWAQGGDEQFF.

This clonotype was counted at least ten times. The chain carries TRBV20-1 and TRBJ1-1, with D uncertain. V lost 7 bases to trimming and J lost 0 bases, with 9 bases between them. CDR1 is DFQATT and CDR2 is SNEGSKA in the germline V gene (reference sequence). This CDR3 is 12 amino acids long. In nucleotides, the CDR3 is TGCAGTGTGGGAAGGCTGAACACTGAAGCTTTCTTT. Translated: CSVGRLNTEAFF.

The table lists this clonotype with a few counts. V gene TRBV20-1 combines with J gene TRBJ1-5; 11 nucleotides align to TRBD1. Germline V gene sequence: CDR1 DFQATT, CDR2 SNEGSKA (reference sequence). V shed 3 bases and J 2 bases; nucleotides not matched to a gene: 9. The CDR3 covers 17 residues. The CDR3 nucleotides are TGCAGTGCTAGGGGGACAGGGGGATCGACGGGCAATCAGCCCCAGCATTTT. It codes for CSARGTGGSTGNQPQHF.

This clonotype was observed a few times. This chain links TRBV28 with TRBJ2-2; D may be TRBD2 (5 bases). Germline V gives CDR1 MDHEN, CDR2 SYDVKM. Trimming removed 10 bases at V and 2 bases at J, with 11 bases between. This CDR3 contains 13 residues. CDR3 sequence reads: CATLTGNTGELFF. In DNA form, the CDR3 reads TGTGCCACCTTGACGGGAAACACCGGGGAGCTGTTTTTT.

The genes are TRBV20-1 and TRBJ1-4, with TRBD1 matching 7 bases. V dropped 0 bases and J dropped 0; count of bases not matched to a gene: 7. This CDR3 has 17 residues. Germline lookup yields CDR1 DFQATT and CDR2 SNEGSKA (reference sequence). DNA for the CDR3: TGCAGTGCTAGAGATCCGGGACAGCCTTCAACTAATGAAAAACTGTTTTTT. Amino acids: CSARDPGQPSTNEKLFF.

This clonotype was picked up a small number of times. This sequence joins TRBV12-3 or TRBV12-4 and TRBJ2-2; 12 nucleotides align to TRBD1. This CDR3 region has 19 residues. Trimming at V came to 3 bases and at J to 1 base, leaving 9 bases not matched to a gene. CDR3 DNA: TGTGCCAGCAGTTTCTACGGGACAGGGGGCGCGCGGAACACCGGGGAGCTGTTTTTT. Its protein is CASSFYGTGGARNTGELFF.

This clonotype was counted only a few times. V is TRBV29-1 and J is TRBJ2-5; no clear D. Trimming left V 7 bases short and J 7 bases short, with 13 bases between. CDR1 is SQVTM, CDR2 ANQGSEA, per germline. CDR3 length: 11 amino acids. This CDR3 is CSARDTGTQYF. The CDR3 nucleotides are TGCAGCGCCCGTGACACTGGGACCCAGTACTTC.

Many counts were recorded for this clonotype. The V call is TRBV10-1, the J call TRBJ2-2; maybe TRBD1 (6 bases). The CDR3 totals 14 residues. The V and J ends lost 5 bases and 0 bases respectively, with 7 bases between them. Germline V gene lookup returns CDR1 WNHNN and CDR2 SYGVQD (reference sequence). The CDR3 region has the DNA TGCGCCAGCAGTCGGACAGCGAACACCGGGGAGCTGTTTTTT. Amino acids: CASSRTANTGELFF.

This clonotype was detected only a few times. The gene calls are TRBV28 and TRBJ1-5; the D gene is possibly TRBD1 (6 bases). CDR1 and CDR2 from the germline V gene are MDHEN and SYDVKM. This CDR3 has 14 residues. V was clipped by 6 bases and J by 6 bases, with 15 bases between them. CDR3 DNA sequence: TGTGCCAGCAGGCCGGGGGGCGCGAGTCAGCCCCAGCATTTT. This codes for CASRPGGASQPQHF.

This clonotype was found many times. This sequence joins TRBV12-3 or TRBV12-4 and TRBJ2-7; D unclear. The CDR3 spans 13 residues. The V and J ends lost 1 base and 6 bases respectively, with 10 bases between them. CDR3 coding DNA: TGTGCCAGCAGTTTAGGAGGCCTGTCCGAGCAGTACTTC. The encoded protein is CASSLGGLSEQYF.

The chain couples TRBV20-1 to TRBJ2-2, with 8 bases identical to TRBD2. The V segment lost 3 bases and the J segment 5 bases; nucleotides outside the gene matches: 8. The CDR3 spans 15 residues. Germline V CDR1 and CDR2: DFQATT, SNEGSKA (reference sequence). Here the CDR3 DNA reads TGCAGTGCTAGGTCTCTAGCGGGTGATACCGGGGAGCTGTTTTTT. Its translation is CSARSLAGDTGELFF.

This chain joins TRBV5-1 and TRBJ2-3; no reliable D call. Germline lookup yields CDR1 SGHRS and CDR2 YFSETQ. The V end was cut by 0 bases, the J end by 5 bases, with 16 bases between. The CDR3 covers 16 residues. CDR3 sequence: CASSLGQTGHLDTQYF. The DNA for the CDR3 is TGCGCCAGCAGCTTGGGCCAGACCGGGCACCTAGATACGCAGTATTTT.

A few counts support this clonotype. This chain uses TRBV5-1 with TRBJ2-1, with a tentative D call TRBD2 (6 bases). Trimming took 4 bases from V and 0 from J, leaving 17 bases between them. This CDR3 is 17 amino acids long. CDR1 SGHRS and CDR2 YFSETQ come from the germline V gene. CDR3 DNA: TGCGCCAGCAGCCCGCAGGAGGGTAAAAACTCCTACAATGAGCAGTTCTTC. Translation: CASSPQEGKNSYNEQFF. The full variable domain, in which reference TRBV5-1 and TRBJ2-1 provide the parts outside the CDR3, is KAGVTQTPRYLIKTRGQQVTLSCSPISGHRSVSWYQQTPGQGLQFLFEYFSETQRNKGNFPGRFSGRQFSNSRSEMNVSTLELGDSALYLCASSPQEGKNSYNEQFFGPGTRLTVL.

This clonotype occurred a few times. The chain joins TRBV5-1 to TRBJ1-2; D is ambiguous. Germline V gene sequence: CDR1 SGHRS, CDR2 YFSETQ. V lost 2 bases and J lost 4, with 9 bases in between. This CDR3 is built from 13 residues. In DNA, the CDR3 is TGCGCCAGCAGCTTCTCAGAGTTCTATGGCTACACCTTC. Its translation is CASSFSEFYGYTF.

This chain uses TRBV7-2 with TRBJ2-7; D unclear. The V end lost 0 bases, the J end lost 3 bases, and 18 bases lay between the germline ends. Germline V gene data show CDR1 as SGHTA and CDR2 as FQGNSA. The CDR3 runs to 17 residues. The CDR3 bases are TGTGCCAGCAGCTTAGCAGCAGGTAGTAGATTAGACTACGAGCAGTACTTC. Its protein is CASSLAAGSRLDYEQYF.

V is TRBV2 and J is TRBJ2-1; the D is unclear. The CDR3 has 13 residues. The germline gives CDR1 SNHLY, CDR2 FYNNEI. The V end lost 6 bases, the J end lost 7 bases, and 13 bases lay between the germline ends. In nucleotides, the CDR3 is TGTGCCAGCAGCAGAGACCTTGGGAATGAGCAGTTCTTC. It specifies CASSRDLGNEQFF.

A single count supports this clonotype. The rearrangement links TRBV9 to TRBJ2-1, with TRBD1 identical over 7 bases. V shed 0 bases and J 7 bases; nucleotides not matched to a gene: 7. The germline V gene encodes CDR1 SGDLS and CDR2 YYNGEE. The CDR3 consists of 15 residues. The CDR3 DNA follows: TGTGCCAGCAGCGTAGTACAGGGGTACGCGAATGAGCAGTTCTTC. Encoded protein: CASSVVQGYANEQFF.

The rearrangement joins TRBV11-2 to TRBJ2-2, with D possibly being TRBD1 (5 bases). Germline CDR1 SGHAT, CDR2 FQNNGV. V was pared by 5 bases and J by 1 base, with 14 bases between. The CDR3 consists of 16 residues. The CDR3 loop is CASSPLWGLNTGELFF. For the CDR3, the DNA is TGTGCCAGCAGCCCCCTGTGGGGCCTGAACACCGGGGAGCTGTTTTTT.

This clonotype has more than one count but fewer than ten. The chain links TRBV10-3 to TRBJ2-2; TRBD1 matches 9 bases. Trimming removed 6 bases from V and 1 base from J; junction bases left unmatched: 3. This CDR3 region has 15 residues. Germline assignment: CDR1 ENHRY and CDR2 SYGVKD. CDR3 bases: TGTGCCATCAGGCCGGGACAGGGGAACACCGGGGAGCTGTTTTTT. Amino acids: CAIRPGQGNTGELFF.

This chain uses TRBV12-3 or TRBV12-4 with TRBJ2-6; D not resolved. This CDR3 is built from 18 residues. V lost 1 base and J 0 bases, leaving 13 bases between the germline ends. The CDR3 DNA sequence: TGTGCCAGCAGTTTAGGGTTCCTAACCCCCTCTGGGGCCAACGTCCTGACTTTC. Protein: CASSLGFLTPSGANVLTF.

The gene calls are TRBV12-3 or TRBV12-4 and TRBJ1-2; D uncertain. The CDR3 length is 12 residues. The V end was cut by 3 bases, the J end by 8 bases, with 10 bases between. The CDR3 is CASSFGVWGYTF. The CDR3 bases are TGTGCCAGCAGTTTTGGGGTGTGGGGCTACACCTTC.

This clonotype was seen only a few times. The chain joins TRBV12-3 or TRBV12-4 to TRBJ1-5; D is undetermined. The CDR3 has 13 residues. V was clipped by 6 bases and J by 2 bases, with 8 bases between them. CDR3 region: CASREGGNQPQHF. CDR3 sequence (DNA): TGTGCCAGCAGGGAGGGTGGCAATCAGCCCCAGCATTTT.

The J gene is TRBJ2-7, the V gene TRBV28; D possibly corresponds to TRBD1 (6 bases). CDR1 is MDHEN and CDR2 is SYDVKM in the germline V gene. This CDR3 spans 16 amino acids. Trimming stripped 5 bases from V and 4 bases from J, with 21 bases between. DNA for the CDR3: TGTGCCAGCAGTGCAATAGTCAGGGGCGCGGAGTACGAGCAGTACGTC. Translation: CASSAIVRGAEYEQYV.

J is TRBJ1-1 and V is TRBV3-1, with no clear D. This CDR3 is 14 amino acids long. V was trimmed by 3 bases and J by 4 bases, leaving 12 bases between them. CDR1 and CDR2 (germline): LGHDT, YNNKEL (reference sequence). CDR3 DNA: TGTGCCAGCAGCCAGAGAGGTGGCAGCACTGAAGCTTTCTTT. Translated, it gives CASSQRGGSTEAFF.

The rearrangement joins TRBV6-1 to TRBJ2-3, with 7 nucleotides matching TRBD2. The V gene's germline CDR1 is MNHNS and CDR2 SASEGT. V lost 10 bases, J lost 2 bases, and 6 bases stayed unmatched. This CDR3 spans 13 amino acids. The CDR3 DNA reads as TGTGCCATACAGCGGGACCACACAGATACGCAGTATTTT. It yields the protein CAIQRDHTDTQYF.

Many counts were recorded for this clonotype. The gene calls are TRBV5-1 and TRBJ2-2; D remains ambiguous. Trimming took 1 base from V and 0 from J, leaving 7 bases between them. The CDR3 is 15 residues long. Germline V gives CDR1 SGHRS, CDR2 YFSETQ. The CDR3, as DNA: TGCGCCAGCAGCTTGAGGATCGCGAACACCGGGGAGCTGTTTTTT. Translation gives CASSLRIANTGELFF. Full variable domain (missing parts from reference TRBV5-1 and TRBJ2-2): KAGVTQTPRYLIKTRGQQVTLSCSPISGHRSVSWYQQTPGQGLQFLFEYFSETQRNKGNFPGRFSGRQFSNSRSEMNVSTLELGDSALYLCASSLRIANTGELFFGEGSRLTVL.

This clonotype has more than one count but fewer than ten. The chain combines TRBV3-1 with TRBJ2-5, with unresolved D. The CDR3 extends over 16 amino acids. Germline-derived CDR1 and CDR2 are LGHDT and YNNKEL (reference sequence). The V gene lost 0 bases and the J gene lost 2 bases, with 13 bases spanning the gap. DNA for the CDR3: TGTGCCAGCAGCCAAGATATTGGGCCCCCGCAAGAGACCCAGTACTTC. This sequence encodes CASSQDIGPPQETQYF.

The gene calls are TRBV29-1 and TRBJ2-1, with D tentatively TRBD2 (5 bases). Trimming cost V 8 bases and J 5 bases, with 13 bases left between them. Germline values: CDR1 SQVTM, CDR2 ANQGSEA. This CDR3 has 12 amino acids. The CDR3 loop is CSPRVLDNEQFF. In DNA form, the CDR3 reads TGCAGCCCTCGAGTACTAGACAATGAGCAGTTCTTC.

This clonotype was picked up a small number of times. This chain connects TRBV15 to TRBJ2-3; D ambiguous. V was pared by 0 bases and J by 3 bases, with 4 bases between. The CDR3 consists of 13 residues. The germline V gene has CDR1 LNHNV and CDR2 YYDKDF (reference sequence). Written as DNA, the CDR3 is TGTGCCACCAGCAGAGATTATACAGATACGCAGTATTTT. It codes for CATSRDYTDTQYF.